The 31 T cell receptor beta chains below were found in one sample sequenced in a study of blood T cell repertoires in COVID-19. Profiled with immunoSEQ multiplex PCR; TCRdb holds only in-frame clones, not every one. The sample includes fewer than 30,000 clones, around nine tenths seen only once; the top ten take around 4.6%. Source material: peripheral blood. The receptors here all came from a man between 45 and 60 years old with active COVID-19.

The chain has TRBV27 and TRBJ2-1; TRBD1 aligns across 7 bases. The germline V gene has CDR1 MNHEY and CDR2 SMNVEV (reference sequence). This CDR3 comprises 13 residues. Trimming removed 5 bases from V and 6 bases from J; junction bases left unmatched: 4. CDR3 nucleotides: TGTGCCAGCAGTAGACAGGGAAGCAATGAGCAGTTCTTC. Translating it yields CASSRQGSNEQFF.

CDR3: CASTPTVSGNTIYF. Written as DNA, the CDR3 is TGTGCCAGTACCCCGACAGTCTCTGGAAACACCATATATTTT. V is TRBV19 and J is TRBJ1-3; D is perhaps TRBD1 (5 bases). Trimming took 7 bases from V and 0 from J, leaving 10 bases between them. Germline V gives CDR1 LNHDA, CDR2 SQIVND (reference sequence). CDR3 length equals 14 residues.

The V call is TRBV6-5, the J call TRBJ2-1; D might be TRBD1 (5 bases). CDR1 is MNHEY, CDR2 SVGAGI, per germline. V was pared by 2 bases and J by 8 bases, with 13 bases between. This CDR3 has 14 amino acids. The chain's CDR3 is CASSYVTVRDEQFF. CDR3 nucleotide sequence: TGTGCCAGCAGTTACGTAACGGTCAGGGATGAGCAGTTCTTC.

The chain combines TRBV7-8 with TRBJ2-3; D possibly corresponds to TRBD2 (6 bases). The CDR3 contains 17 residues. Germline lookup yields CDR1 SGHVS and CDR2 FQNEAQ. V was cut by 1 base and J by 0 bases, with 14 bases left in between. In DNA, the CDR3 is TGTGCCAGCAGCTTAGACATCTCGGGAGCCAGCACAGATACGCAGTATTTT. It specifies CASSLDISGASTDTQYF.

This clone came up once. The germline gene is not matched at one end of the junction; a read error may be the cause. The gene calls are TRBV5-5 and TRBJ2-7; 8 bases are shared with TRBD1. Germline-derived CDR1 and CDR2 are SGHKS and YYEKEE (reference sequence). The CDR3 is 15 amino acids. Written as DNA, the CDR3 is TGCGTATTGAGTGACCGGGACAGGTTTACCTACGAGCAGTACTTC. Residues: CVLSDRDRFTYEQYF.

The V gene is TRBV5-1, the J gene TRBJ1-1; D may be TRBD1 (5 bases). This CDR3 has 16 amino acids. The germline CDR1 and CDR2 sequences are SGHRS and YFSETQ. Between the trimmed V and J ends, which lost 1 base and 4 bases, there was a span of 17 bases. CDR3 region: CASSLRPNPGGTEAFF. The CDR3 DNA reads TGCGCCAGCAGCTTGAGGCCGAATCCGGGGGGCACTGAAGCTTTCTTT.

The CDR3 reads CASSSGTGNVAFF. The DNA for the CDR3 is TGTGCCAGCAGCTCCGGGACAGGGAACGTAGCTTTCTTT. The V and J genes are TRBV5-4 and TRBJ1-1; TRBD1 aligns across 9 bases. The CDR3 extends over 13 amino acids. Losses at the gene ends were 3 bases for V and 10 bases for J; bases not matched to a gene: 7. The germline CDR1 and CDR2 sequences are SGHNT and YYREEE (reference sequence). Variable domain in full (rest from reference TRBV5-4 and TRBJ1-1): ETGVTQSPTHLIKTRGQQVTLRCSSQSGHNTVSWYQQALGQGPQFIFQYYREEENGRGNFPPRFSGLQFPNYSSELNVNALELDDSALYLCASSSGTGNVAFFGQGTRLTVV.

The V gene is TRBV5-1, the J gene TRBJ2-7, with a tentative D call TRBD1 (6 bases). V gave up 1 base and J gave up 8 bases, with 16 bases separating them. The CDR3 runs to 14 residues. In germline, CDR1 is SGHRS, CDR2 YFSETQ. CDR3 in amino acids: CASSLLDAGAQQYF. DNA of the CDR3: TGCGCCAGCAGCTTGCTGGACGCAGGGGCCCAGCAGTACTTC.

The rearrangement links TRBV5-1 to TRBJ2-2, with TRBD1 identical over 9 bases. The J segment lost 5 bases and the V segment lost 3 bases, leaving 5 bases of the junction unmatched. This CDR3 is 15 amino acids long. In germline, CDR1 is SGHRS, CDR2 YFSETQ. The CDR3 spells CASSSTTGGTGELFF. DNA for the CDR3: TGCGCCAGCAGCTCGACGACAGGGGGGACCGGGGAGCTGTTTTTT.

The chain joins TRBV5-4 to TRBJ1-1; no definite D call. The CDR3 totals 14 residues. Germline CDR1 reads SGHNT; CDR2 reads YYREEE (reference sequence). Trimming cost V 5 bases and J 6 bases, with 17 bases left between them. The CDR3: CASRIEVGVAEAFF. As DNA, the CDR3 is TGTGCCAGCAGAATTGAGGTGGGAGTAGCTGAAGCTTTCTTT.

The CDR3 sequence: CASSIGPGWGDGYTF. In DNA form, the CDR3 reads TGTGCCAGTAGTATAGGACCAGGGTGGGGTGATGGCTACACCTTC. The chain uses TRBV19 and TRBJ1-2, with D perhaps TRBD1 (5 bases). CDR3 length equals 15 residues. Germline V gene sequence: CDR1 LNHDA, CDR2 SQIVND (reference sequence). Trimming removed 1 base from V and 6 bases from J, with 15 bases in between.

The CDR3 bases are TGTGCCAGCAGCTTGGGGCCAGATACGCAGTATTTT. Its translation: CASSLGPDTQYF. The chain uses TRBV7-8 and TRBJ2-3; D is perhaps TRBD1 (5 bases). The CDR3 spans 12 residues. Germline loops: CDR1 SGHVS, CDR2 FQNEAQ. Trimming pared 3 bases from V and 4 bases from J, leaving 5 bases between.

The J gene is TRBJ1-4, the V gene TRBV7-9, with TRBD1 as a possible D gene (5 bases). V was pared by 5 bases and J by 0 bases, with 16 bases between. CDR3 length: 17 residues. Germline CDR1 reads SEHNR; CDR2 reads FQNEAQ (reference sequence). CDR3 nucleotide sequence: TGTGCCAGCAGCCCTCGCTCGGGGGTAGCAACTAATGAAAAACTGTTTTTT. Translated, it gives CASSPRSGVATNEKLFF.

In nucleotides, the CDR3 is TGTGCCAGCAGCCTGACTAGAAGGTTTAGTGAGCAGTTCTTC. Its protein product is CASSLTRRFSEQFF. The chain couples TRBV5-8 to TRBJ2-1, with D tentatively TRBD2 (6 bases). Trimming took 4 bases from V and 9 from J, leaving 17 bases between them. Germline loops: CDR1 SGHTS, CDR2 YDEGEE. This CDR3 comprises 14 residues.

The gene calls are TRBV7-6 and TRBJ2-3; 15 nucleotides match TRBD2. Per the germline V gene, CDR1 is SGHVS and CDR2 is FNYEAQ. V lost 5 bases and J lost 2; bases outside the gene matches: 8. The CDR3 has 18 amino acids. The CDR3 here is CASSQGLAGGHDTDTQYF. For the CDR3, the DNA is TGTGCCAGCAGCCAAGGACTAGCGGGAGGGCACGACACAGATACGCAGTATTTT. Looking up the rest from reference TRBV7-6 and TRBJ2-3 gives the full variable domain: GAGVSQSPRYKVTKRGQDVALRCDPISGHVSLYWYRQALGQGPEFLTYFNYEAQQDKSGLPNDRFSAERPEGSISTLTIQRTEQRDSAMYRCASSQGLAGGHDTDTQYFGPGTRLTVL.

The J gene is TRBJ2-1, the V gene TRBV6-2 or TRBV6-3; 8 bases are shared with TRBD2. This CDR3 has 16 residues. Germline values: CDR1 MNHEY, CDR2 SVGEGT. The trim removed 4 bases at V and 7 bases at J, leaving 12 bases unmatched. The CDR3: CASSWSLGGATNEQFF. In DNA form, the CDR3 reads TGTGCCAGCAGTTGGTCACTCGGGGGGGCCACGAATGAGCAGTTCTTC.

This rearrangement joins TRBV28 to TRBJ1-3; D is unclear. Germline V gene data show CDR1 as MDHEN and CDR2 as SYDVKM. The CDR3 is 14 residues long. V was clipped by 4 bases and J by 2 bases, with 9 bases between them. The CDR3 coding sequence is TGTGCCAGCAGTTCCCCCCCGGCTGGAAACACCATATATTTT. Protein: CASSSPPAGNTIYF.

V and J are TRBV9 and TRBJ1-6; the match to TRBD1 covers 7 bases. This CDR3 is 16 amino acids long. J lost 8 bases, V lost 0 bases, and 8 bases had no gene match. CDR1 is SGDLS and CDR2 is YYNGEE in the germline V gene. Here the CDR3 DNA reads TGTGCCAGCAGCGTAGGCACAGGGGATTGGGATTCACCCCTCCACTTT. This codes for CASSVGTGDWDSPLHF.

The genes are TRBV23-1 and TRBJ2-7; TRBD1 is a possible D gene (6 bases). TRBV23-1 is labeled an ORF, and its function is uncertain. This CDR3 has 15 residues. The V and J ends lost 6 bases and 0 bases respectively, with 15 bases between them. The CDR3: CASRHRQENSYEQYF. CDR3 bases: TGCGCCAGCAGACACCGACAGGAAAACTCCTACGAGCAGTACTTC.

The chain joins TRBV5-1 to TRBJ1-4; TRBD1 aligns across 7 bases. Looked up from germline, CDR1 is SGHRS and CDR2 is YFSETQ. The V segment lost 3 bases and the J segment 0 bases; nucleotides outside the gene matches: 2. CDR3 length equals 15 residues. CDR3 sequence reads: CASSSGTATNEKLFF. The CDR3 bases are TGCGCCAGCAGCTCCGGGACAGCAACTAATGAAAAACTGTTTTTT.

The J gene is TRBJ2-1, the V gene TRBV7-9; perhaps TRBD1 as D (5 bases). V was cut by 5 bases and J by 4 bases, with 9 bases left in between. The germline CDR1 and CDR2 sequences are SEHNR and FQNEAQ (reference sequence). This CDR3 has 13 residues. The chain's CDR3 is CASSPRQYNEQFF. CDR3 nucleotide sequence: TGTGCCAGCAGCCCAAGACAGTACAATGAGCAGTTCTTC.

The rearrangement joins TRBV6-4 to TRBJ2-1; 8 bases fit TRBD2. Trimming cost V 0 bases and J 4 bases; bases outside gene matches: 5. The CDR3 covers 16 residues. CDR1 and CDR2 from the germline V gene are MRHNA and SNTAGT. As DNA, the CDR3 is TGTGCCAGCAGTGACTCACCGGGAGGGGGGTACAATGAGCAGTTCTTC. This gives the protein CASSDSPGGGYNEQFF.

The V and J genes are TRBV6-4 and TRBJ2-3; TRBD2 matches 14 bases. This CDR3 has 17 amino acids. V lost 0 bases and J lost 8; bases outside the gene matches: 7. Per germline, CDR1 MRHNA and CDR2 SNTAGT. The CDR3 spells CASSDSGLAGAQSTQYF. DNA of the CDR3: TGTGCCAGCAGTGACTCGGGACTAGCGGGAGCCCAGTCTACGCAGTATTTT.

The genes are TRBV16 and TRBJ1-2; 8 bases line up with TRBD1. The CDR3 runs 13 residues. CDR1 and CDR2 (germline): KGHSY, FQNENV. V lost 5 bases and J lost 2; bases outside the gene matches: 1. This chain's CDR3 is CASSGDRNYGYTF. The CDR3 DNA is TGTGCCAGCAGCGGGGACAGGAACTATGGCTACACCTTC. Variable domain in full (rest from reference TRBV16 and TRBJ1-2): GEEVAQTPKHLVRGEGQKAKLYCAPIKGHSYVFWYQQVLKNEFKFLISFQNENVFDETGMPKERFSAKCLPNSPCSLEIQATKLEDSAVYFCASSGDRNYGYTFGSGTRLTVV.

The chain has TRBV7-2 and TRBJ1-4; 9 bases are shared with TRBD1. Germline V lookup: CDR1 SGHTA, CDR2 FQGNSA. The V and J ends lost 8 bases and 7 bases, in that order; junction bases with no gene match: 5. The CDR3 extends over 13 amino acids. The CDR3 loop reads CASGTGFSEKLFF. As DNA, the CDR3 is TGTGCCAGCGGGACAGGGTTCTCTGAAAAACTGTTTTTT.

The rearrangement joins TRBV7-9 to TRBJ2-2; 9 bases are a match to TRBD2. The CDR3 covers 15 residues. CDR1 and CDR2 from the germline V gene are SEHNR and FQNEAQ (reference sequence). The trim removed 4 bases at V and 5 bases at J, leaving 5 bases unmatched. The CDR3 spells CASSSVAGVTGELFF. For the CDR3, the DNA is TGTGCCAGCAGCTCCGTAGCGGGAGTAACCGGGGAGCTGTTTTTT.

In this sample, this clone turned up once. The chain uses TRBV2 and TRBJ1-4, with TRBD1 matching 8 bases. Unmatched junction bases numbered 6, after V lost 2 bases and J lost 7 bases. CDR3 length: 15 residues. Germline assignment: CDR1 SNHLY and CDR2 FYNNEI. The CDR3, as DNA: TGTGCCAGCAGTGAACGACAGGGGTGGGGTGAAAAACTGTTTTTT. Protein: CASSERQGWGEKLFF.

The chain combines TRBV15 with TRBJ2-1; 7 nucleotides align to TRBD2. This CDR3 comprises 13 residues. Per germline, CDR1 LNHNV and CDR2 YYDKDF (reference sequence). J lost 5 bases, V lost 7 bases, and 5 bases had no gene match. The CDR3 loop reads CATNRDYNNEQFF. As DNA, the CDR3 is TGTGCCACCAACCGGGACTATAACAATGAGCAGTTCTTC.

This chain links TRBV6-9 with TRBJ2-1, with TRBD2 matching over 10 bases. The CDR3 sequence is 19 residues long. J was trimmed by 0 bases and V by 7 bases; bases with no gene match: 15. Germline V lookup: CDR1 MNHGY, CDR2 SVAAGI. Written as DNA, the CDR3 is TGTGCCAGCATGAATTTGGTAGGGACTAGCGATAGCTCCTACAATGAGCAGTTCTTC. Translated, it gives CASMNLVGTSDSSYNEQFF.

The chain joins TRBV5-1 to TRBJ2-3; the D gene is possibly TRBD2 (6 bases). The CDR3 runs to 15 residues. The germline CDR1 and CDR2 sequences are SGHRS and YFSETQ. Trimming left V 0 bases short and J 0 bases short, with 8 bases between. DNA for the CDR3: TGCGCCAGCAGCTTGGGAAGCGGGAGCACAGATACGCAGTATTTT. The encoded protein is CASSLGSGSTDTQYF. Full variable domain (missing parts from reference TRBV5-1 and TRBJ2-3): KAGVTQTPRYLIKTRGQQVTLSCSPISGHRSVSWYQQTPGQGLQFLFEYFSETQRNKGNFPGRFSGRQFSNSRSEMNVSTLELGDSALYLCASSLGSGSTDTQYFGPGTRLTVL.

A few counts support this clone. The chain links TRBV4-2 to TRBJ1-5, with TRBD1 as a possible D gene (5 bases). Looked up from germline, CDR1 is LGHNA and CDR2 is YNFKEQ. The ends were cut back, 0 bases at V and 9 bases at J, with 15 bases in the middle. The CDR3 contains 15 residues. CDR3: CASSQDRGLIRPQHF. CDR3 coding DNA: TGTGCCAGCAGCCAAGATAGGGGCCTGATTCGGCCCCAGCATTTT.